This is a list of T cell receptor beta chains from one sample in a study of blood T cell repertoires in COVID-19. Some clones are missing from TCRdb's copy, which holds only in-frame ones; the method was immunoSEQ multiplex PCR. The profile shows fewer than 350,000 clones, 70% to 90% of them singletons. The sequenced sample was peripheral blood. These receptors were collected from a woman younger than 45 who had recovered from COVID-19. The CDR3 runs from the conserved cysteine through the conserved F or W. Clone size is given for some rows only: seen once, a few or many times, or a class if the clone is expanded.

NA	TRBV19	TRBJ2-3	CASSNRASSTDTQYF
NA	TRBV27	TRBJ2-7	CASIGVYRGHYEQYF
NA	TRBV5-1	TRBJ2-7	CASTRQGTYEQYF
NA	TRBV7-2	TRBJ2-5	CASSLNPGAQETQYF
once	TRBV3-1/TRBV3-2	TRBJ2-4	CASGGGAKNIQYF
NA	TRBV4-2	TRBJ2-1	CASSQVEAPLLFF
few	TRBV5-6	TRBJ1-4	CASSADRVEKLFF
NA	TRBV20-1	TRBJ1-1	CSAVDARGAFF
few	TRBV2	TRBJ1-2	CASRRTGGEHTF
NA	TRBV18	TRBJ2-3	CASSPPTRTDTQYF
NA	TRBV5-1	TRBJ2-6	CASSDSSGANVLTF
NA	TRBV5-6	TRBJ2-5	CASSPDGGRETQYF
few	TRBV7-2	TRBJ2-5	CASSLGAGYQETQYF
NA	TRBV11-2	TRBJ2-1	CASSLGGGVYNEQFF
once	TRBV10-3	TRBJ2-7	CATSPGQTYEQYF
NA	TRBV11-2	TRBJ2-3	CASSPGTGRTQYF
NA	TRBV5-6	TRBJ2-6	CASSVQNSGANVLTF
NA	TRBV5-8	TRBJ2-3	CASGTTGVKDTQYF
NA	TRBV5-1	TRBJ1-2	CASSAGQGAENNYGYTF
NA	TRBV27	TRBJ2-2	CASRTGALSTGELFF
NA	TRBV27	TRBJ1-6	CASSRGGGNSPLHF
NA	TRBV9	TRBJ2-1	CASSVVASGRANEQFF
NA	TRBV11-1	TRBJ2-5	CASSLDRGKETQYF
NA	TRBV4-1	TRBJ1-2	CASSRSAGGEAYGYTF
NA	TRBV7-7	TRBJ1-4	CASSLGLSSGEKLFF
NA	TRBV28	TRBJ2-7	CASSSPTGGSYEQYF
NA	TRBV2	TRBJ2-5	CASSDYRVQETQYF
NA	TRBV27	TRBJ1-1	CASSLIGREAFF
NA	TRBV5-6	TRBJ1-6	CASSLALSNSPLHF
NA	TRBV11-2	TRBJ2-7	CASSTLQTSQWEQYF
once	TRBV19	TRBJ1-2	CASSPIGQNYGYTF
NA	TRBV18	TRBJ1-4	CASSGDRGPTNEKLFF
NA	TRBV6-5	TRBJ2-7	CASSYSMGTGGWEQYF
NA	TRBV5-1	TRBJ2-2	CASRPDRNFNTGELFF
NA	TRBV7-9	TRBJ1-3	CASSSQGVVAGNTIYF
NA	TRBV9	TRBJ1-4	CASSAEDRVGEKLFF
NA	TRBV13	TRBJ1-1	CASSGTGTPNTEAFF
NA	TRBV27	TRBJ2-5	CASSFSGLREETQYF
NA	TRBV6-1	TRBJ2-7	CASSEHLAADVSFDEQYF
once	TRBV28	TRBJ2-7	CASSLLDRDVSEQYF
NA	TRBV9	TRBJ2-1	CASSEIAGGHYDEQFF
NA	TRBV3-1/TRBV3-2	TRBJ2-7	CASSQDAHEQYF
NA	TRBV11-2	TRBJ2-7	CASSLQTSYEQYF
many	TRBV28	TRBJ1-5	CASSLPPRVRSNQPQHF
NA	TRBV3-1/TRBV3-2	TRBJ1-3	CASSQVSGAIIYF
NA	TRBV7-2	TRBJ1-2	CASSSRDRGNYGYTF
NA	TRBV3-1/TRBV3-2	TRBJ2-1	CASRGGADEQFF
NA	TRBV3-1/TRBV3-2	TRBJ1-2	CASSHLDRRNYGYTF
NA	TRBV18	TRBJ1-1	CASSPPVEQGFGMNTEAFF
NA	TRBV4-1	TRBJ1-1	CASSQLPPGAMNTEAFF
NA	TRBV6-5	TRBJ1-1	CAVRTGRPEAFF
NA	TRBV13	TRBJ2-7	CASSSDRAYEQYF